A selection of T cell receptor beta chains follows, all from one sample in a study of spatial heterogeneity in lung cancer. Each CDR3 protein gets one entry after TCRdb re-called the 5' RACE reads with MiXCR. The table lists 8,900 or so distinct CDR3 sequences, around 9.3% of them singletons, with around 13% in the top ten. The source was lung tumor tissue, collected at surgery. The receptor source for this set is a female donor with early-stage non-small cell lung cancer. The CDR3 runs from the conserved cysteine through the conserved F or W. A D gene is named only where the DNA matches it firmly. Clone size, where shown, is once, few, many, or a class for clones that have expanded.

TRBV29-1	TRBJ2-5	.	.	TGCAGCACGAGGTGGACACGCGAGACCCAGTACTTC	CSTRWTRETQYF
TRBV18	TRBJ2-6	.	few	TGTGCCAGCTCCGACCCGACTAGCTCTGGGGCCAACGTCCTGACTTTC	CASSDPTSSGANVLTF
TRBV9	TRBJ2-2	TRBD2	many	TGTGCCAGCAGTTCGACTAGCGGTACGAACACCGGGGAGCTGTTTTTT	CASSSTSGTNTGELFF
TRBV30	TRBJ1-1	.	many	TGTGCCTGGAGGGGAGGTAGCCTCACGAACACTGAAGCTTTCTTT	CAWRGGSLTNTEAFF
TRBV5-5	TRBJ1-5	TRBD1	medium-sized	TGTGCCAGCAGACGGGACAGTTATCAGCCCCAGCATTTT	CASRRDSYQPQHF
TRBV4-2	TRBJ2-5	TRBD2	few	TGTGCCAGCAGCCAAGCCCAGCGGGGGGGCCAAGAGACCCAGTACTTC	CASSQAQRGGQETQYF
TRBV3-1	TRBJ2-1	.	medium-sized	TGTGCCAGCAGCCAAGCGGGGCTTAGGGCAGATGAGCAGTTCTTC	CASSQAGLRADEQFF
TRBV5-1	TRBJ1-1	.	.	TGCGCCAGCGGCGATCCAGGGGTAGGAGCCACTGAAGCTTTCTTT	CASGDPGVGATEAFF
TRBV5-1	TRBJ1-1	.	many	TGCGCCAGCAGCTTGAGCCACGCAAACACTGAAGCTTTCTTT	CASSLSHANTEAFF
TRBV19	TRBJ1-5	.	many	TGTGCCAGTACCTGGGACACCCATCAGCCCCAGCATTTT	CASTWDTHQPQHF
TRBV28	TRBJ1-2	.	few	TGTGCCAGCAGAGTCGGGCAGGCTAACTATGGCTACACCTTC	CASRVGQANYGYTF
TRBV5-4	TRBJ2-5	TRBD2	medium-sized	TGTGCCAGCAGCTTAGCGGGGGGGCAAGAGACCCAGTACTTC	CASSLAGGQETQYF
TRBV20-1	TRBJ1-3	.	.	TGCAGTGCCGCGCTCATCGGGGCTGGAAACACCATATATTTT	CSAALIGAGNTIYF
TRBV12-3/TRBV12-4	TRBJ2-3	TRBD2	.	TGTGCCAGCAGTCAGACTAGCGTACTAGATACGCAGTATTTT	CASSQTSVLDTQYF
TRBV12-5	TRBJ1-5	.	many	TGTGCTAGTGGTTTGGTATTTACTGCGCGATCTGGGAGCAATCAGCCCCAGCATTTT	CASGLVFTARSGSNQPQHF
TRBV7-2	TRBJ2-5	TRBD1	many	TGTGCCAGCAGCTTAGAGGGACAGTCTGGGACCCAGTACTTC	CASSLEGQSGTQYF
TRBV20-1	TRBJ1-1	.	.	TGCAGTGCTAGAGATCCGGGAATTTTGGGCACTGAAGCCTTCTTT	CSARDPGILGTEAFF
TRBV20-1	TRBJ1-1	.	many	TGCAGTGCCACCCGAGGGGTGGAAGCTTTCTTT	CSATRGVEAFF
TRBV7-9	TRBJ1-1	.	many	TGTGCCAGCAGCACGCAGGGTATCACTGAAGCTTTCTTT	CASSTQGITEAFF
TRBV20-1	TRBJ1-2	.	many	TGCAGTGCATGGGCGCAGGGGAACTATGGCTACACCTTC	CSAWAQGNYGYTF
TRBV9	TRBJ2-2	.	few	TGTGCCAGCAGCGTAGCCCAAGACATCCGGAACACCGGGGAGCTGTTTTTT	CASSVAQDIRNTGELFF
TRBV23-1	TRBJ2-5	.	many	TGCGCCTCTTCATGCGGCGATCGTGAGACCCAGTACTTC	CASSCGDRETQYF
TRBV19	TRBJ2-1	TRBD2	few	TGTGCCAGTAGTGTAGTCCCGGGGGGAGGGAATGAGCAGTTCTTC	CASSVVPGGGNEQFF
TRBV12-3/TRBV12-4	TRBJ2-5	.	medium-sized	TGTGCCAGCAGTCAGGGGACATTTCAAGAGACCCAGTACTTC	CASSQGTFQETQYF
TRBV4-1	TRBJ2-7	TRBD2	many	TGCGCCAGCAGCCAAGAGGCGACGGGGGGGGAGAGATACGAGCAGTACTTC	CASSQEATGGERYEQYF
TRBV4-3	TRBJ2-3	TRBD1	.	TGCGCCAGCAGCCAAAGGACAGGAGGAACAGATACGCAGTATTTT	CASSQRTGGTDTQYF
TRBV28	TRBJ2-7	.	.	TGTGCCAGCAGCCCCACCAGCCGGGACACATACGAGCAGTACTTC	CASSPTSRDTYEQYF
TRBV28	TRBJ2-1	.	many	TGTGCCAGCAGTTTACCCTGGACGGATTCCTACAATGAGCAGTTCTTC	CASSLPWTDSYNEQFF
TRBV5-1	TRBJ1-2	.	many	TGCGCCAGCGGATCGGTTTCCAACTATGGCTACACCTTC	CASGSVSNYGYTF
TRBV9	TRBJ2-3	.	medium-sized	TGTGCCAGCACCTCACCGGTCGCCCCAGATACGCAGTATTTT	CASTSPVAPDTQYF
TRBV29-1	TRBJ2-4	.	medium-sized	TGCAGCGCCCGTCCAGGGGAGGGAAACATTCAGTACTTC	CSARPGEGNIQYF
TRBV5-1	TRBJ2-7	.	many	TGCGCCAGCAGCTTGGATAGGGAGCAGTACTTC	CASSLDREQYF
TRBV12-3/TRBV12-4	TRBJ2-2	TRBD1	few	TGTGCCAGCAATGGACAGGGGGCGACCGGGGAGCTGTTTTTT	CASNGQGATGELFF
TRBV6-1	TRBJ1-2	.	medium-sized	TGTGCCAGCAGTTGGGGGGATCCCCAGTACTATGGCTACACCTTC	CASSWGDPQYYGYTF
TRBV20-1	TRBJ2-2	TRBD1	.	TGCAGTGCTAGATCCCTTGACAGGGCCGGGGAGCTGTTTTTT	CSARSLDRAGELFF
TRBV29-1	TRBJ1-1	TRBD1	few	TGCAGCGTTGTGACAGGGACGATGAACACTGAAGCTTTCTTT	CSVVTGTMNTEAFF
TRBV29-1	TRBJ1-2	.	.	TGCAGCGGGAGACAGGAGAGTAACTATGGCTACACCTTC	CSGRQESNYGYTF
TRBV11-3	TRBJ1-1	.	many	TGTGCCAGCAGCTTCGGACTGTTTAAGCACACTGAAGCTTTCTTT	CASSFGLFKHTEAFF
TRBV2	TRBJ2-4	.	.	TGTGCCAGCAGCAGGTCCCAAGTGGCCAAAAACATTCAGTACTTC	CASSRSQVAKNIQYF
TRBV9	TRBJ2-7	TRBD1	few	TGTGCCAGCAGCGTAGAGGGGACAGGGAACAACGAGCAGTACTTC	CASSVEGTGNNEQYF
TRBV24-1	TRBJ1-4	TRBD1	many	TGTGCCACCAGTGCTACAGGGGGCGGTGAAAAACTGTTTTTT	CATSATGGGEKLFF
TRBV2	TRBJ2-2	.	many	TGTGCCAGCAGACTCCCCGGCGGGGAGCTGTTTTTT	CASRLPGGELFF